This T cell receptor (beta chain) was observed in a study of T cells in Graves' hyperthyroidism and ophthalmopathy. Notes on the study in general: Classification by a 13 V-J model distinguished ophthalmopathy from stable hyperthyroidism. Peripheral blood also featured most of the thyroid clonotypes expanded above 0.001.

Amplification targeted TCR beta CDR3 regions from RNA transcripts. The HTBI primer set drove a first-round RT-PCR of the TCR CDR3. TCRdb analysed the multiplex PCR reads with MiXCR anew, one entry per CDR3 protein. The sample shows fewer than 650,000 distinct CDR3 sequences, approximately 14% of them seen only once. The CDR3 length is 13 residues. Germline values: CDR1 SGDLS, CDR2 YYNGEE. V was cut by 5 bases and J by 6 bases, with 12 bases left in between. This clonotype appeared a few times. Its antigen is not identified. Lactation, pregnancy, other autoimmune disease or uncontrolled infection led to exclusion of patients.

The sequence was obtained from a woman under 30 with Graves' ophthalmopathy. The chain links TRBV9 to TRBJ2-1; D remains ambiguous. Sequences were obtained from blood. The CDR3 loop is CASRGRVGNEQFF. CDR3 DNA sequence: TGTGCCAGCAGGGGCAGAGTGGGCAATGAGCAGTTCTTC.